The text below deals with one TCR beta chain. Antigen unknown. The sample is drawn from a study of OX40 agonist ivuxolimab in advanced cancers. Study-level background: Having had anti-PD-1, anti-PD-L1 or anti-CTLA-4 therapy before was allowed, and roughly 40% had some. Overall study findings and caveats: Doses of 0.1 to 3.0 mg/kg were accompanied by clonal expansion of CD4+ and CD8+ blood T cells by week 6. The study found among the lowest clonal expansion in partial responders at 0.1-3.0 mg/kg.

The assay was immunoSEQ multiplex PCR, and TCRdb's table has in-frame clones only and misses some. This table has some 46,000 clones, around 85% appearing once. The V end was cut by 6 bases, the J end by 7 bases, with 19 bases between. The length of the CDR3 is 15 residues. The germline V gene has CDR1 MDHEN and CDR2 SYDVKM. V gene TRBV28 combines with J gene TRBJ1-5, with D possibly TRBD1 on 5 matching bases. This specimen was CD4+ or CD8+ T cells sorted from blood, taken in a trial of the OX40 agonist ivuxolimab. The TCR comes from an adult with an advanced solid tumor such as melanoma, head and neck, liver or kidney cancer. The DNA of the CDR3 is TGTGCCAGCAGAAATACCGGGACGGCAAGGCAGCCCCAGCATTTT. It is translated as CASRNTGTARQPQHF.